These T cell receptor beta chains were read from a single sample in a study of blood T cell repertoires in COVID-19. Data came from immunoSEQ multiplex PCR; TCRdb stores just in-frame clones and leaves some out. The profile covers 65,000 to 90,000 clones, with roughly 83% appearing a single time and under 3% taken by the ten largest. The source material was peripheral blood. Receptor source: a man older than 75 with active or convalescent COVID-19. CDR3s include the opening cysteine and the closing phenylalanine or tryptophan. The D gene is left open where the match is weak. Size values are once, few and many counts, or a class for expanded clones, and some rows have none.

len	d_gene	v_gene	abundance	j_gene	CDR3nt	CDR3aa
13	NA	TRBV6-2/TRBV6-3	NA	TRBJ2-2	TGTGCCAGCAGTTCACAGGTTCCCGGGGAGCTGTTTTTT	CASSSQVPGELFF
16	NA	TRBV6-1	NA	TRBJ1-5	TGTGCCAGCAGTGAAGCGCTAGGAGGGTTGAATCAGCCCCAGCATTTT	CASSEALGGLNQPQHF
14	NA	TRBV3-1/TRBV3-2	NA	TRBJ2-3	TGTGCCAGCAGCCAAGGACTAGATTCCGATACGCAGTATTTT	CASSQGLDSDTQYF
15	TRBD1	TRBV5-1	NA	TRBJ2-2	TGCGCCAGCAGTTATGGACAGGGGCACACCGGGGAGCTGTTTTTT	CASSYGQGHTGELFF
14	TRBD1	TRBV18	NA	TRBJ1-5	TGTGCCAGCTCAGATACAGGGGGCAATCAGCCCCAGCATTTT	CASSDTGGNQPQHF
13	NA	TRBV4-2	NA	TRBJ2-1	TGTGCCAGCAGCCAAGTAGGAGGAAATGAGCAGTTCTTC	CASSQVGGNEQFF
15	NA	TRBV7-2	NA	TRBJ2-3	TGTGCCAGCAGCTTAGCGGGGGCATACACAGATACGCAGTATTTT	CASSLAGAYTDTQYF
15	NA	TRBV7-2	NA	TRBJ2-6	TGTGCCAGCAGCTTAGTGGGGCCTGGGGCCAACGTCCTGACTTTC	CASSLVGPGANVLTF
15	TRBD1	TRBV19	few	TRBJ1-1	TGTGCCAGTAGTATTAAAGGGGCAGGGGGCACTGAAGCTTTCTTT	CASSIKGAGGTEAFF
15	TRBD1	TRBV6-2/TRBV6-3	NA	TRBJ2-5	TGTGCCAGCAGTTGGGACAGGGTGGCGGAAGAGACCCAGTACTTC	CASSWDRVAEETQYF
14	NA	TRBV18	NA	TRBJ2-5	TGTGCCAGCTCACCGTTGACAGGTCAAGAGACCCAGTACTTC	CASSPLTGQETQYF
13	NA	TRBV7-9	NA	TRBJ1-1	TGTGCCAGCAGCCTAGAAAGGGGCCTGGAAGCTTTCTTT	CASSLERGLEAFF
15	NA	TRBV6-4	NA	TRBJ1-3	TGTGCCAGCAGTGACCGGGAGAGCTCTGGAAACACCATATATTTT	CASSDRESSGNTIYF
14	NA	TRBV6-5	NA	TRBJ2-2	TGTGCCAGCGGCCAGGGACAATACACCGGGGAGCTGTTTTTT	CASGQGQYTGELFF
17	TRBD1	TRBV18	NA	TRBJ2-1	TGTGCCAGCTCACCATTCGGGGGGACAGGGGCCACAGGGGAGCAGTTCTTC	CASSPFGGTGATGEQFF
14	TRBD2	TRBV5-4	NA	TRBJ2-7	TGTGCCAGCAGCGTTAGCGGGGGGGCGGACGAGCAGTACTTC	CASSVSGGADEQYF
14	NA	TRBV30	NA	TRBJ1-5	TGTGCCTGGAGTCGGCGGGCTGGTAATCAGCCCCAGCATTTT	CAWSRRAGNQPQHF
20	TRBD2	TRBV6-2/TRBV6-3	NA	TRBJ2-7	TGTGCCAGCAGTTACCCCCTCCTAGCGGGAGGCCCCCAACCAACCTACGAGCAGTACTTC	CASSYPLLAGGPQPTYEQYF